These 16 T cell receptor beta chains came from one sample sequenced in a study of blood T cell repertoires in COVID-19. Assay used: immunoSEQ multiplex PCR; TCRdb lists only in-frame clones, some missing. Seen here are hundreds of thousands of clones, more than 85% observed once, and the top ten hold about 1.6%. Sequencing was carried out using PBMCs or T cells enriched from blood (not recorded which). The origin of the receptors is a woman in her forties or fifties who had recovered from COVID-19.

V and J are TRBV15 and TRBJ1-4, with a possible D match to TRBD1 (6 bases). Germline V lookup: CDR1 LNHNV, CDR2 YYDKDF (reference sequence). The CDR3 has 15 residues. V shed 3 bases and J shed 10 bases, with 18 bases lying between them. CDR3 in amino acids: CATSREQGYYGKLFF. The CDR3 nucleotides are TGTGCCACCAGCAGGGAACAGGGATACTATGGAAAACTGTTTTTT.

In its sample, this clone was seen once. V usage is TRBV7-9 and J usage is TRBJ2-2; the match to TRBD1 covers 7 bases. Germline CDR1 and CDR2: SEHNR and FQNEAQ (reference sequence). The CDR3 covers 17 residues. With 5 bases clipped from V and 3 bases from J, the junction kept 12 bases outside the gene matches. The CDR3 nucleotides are TGTGCCAGCAGCGTTTCGACAGGGCTGTTGGACACCGGGGAGCTGTTTTTT. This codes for CASSVSTGLLDTGELFF.

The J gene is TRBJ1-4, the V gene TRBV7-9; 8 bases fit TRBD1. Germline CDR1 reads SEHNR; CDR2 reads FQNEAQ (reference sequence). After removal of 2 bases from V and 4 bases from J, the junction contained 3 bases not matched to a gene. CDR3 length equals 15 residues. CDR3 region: CASSLTGGNNEKLFF. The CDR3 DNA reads TGTGCCAGCAGCTTAACAGGGGGAAATAATGAAAAACTGTTTTTT. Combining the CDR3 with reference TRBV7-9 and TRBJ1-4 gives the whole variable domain DTGVSQNPRHKITKRGQNVTFRCDPISEHNRLYWYRQTLGQGPEFLTYFQNEAQLEKSRLLSDRFSAERPKGSFSTLEIQRTEQGDSAMYLCASSLTGGNNEKLFFGSGTQLSVL.

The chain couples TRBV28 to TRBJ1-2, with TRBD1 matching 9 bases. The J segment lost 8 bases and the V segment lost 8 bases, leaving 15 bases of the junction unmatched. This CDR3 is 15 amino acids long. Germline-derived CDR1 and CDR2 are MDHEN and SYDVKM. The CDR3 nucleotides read TGTGCCAGCGGAAGTCCGGGACAGGGTGGTCGAGGCTACACCTTC. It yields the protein CASGSPGQGGRGYTF.

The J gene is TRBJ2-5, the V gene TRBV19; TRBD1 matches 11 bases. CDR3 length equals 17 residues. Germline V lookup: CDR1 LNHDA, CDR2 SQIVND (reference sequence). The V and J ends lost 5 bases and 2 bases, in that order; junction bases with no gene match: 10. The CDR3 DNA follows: TGTGCCAGTAGTCCGCGGCGGGGACAGGGGGGGCAAGAGACCCAGTACTTC. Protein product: CASSPRRGQGGQETQYF. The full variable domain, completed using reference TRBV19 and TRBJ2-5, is DGGITQSPKYLFRKEGQNVTLSCEQNLNHDAMYWYRQDPGQGLRLIYYSQIVNDFQKGDIAEGYSVSREKKESFPLTVTSAQKNPTAFYLCASSPRRGQGGQETQYFGPGTRLLVL.

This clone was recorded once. The CDR3 coding sequence is TGTGCCAGCAGTTTGCCACGGAGAATTACAACTAATGAAAAACTGTTTTTT. Translation: CASSLPRRITTNEKLFF. The chain joins TRBV28 to TRBJ1-4; D is uncertain. The V gene lost 3 bases and the J gene lost 0 bases, with 14 bases spanning the gap. CDR1 and CDR2 (germline): MDHEN, SYDVKM. The CDR3 is made up of 17 amino acids.

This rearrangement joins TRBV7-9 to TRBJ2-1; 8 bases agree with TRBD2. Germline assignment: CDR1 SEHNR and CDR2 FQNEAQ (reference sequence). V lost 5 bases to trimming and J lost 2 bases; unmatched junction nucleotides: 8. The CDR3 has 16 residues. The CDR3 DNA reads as TGTGCCAGCAGCACTAGCGGAGGGGGTCCCTACAATGAGCAGTTCTTC. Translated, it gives CASSTSGGGPYNEQFF.

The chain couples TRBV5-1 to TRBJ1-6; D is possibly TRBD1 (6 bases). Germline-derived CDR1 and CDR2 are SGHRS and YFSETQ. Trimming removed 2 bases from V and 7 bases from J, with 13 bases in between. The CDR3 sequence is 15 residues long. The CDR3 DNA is TGCGCCAGCAGCTTCTCGTCAGGGGACAATTCACCCCTCCACTTT. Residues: CASSFSSGDNSPLHF.

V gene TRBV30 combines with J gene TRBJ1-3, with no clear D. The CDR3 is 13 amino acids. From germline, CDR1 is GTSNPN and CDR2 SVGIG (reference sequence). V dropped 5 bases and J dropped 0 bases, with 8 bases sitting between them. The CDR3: CAWDTGSGNTIYF. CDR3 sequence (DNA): TGTGCCTGGGACACGGGCTCTGGAAACACCATATATTTT.

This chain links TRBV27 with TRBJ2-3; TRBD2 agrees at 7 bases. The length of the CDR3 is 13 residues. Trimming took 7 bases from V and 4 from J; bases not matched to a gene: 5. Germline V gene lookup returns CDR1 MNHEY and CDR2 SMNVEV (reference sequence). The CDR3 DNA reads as TGTGCCAGCAAATTAGCGGGTTCAGATACGCAGTATTTT. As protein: CASKLAGSDTQYF.

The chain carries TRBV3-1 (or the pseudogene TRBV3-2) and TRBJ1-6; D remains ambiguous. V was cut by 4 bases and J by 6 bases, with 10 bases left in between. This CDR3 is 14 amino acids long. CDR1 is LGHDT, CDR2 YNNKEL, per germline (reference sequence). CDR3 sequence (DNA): TGTGCCAGCAGCCCCCAGGAGGGTAATTCACCCCTCCACTTT. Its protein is CASSPQEGNSPLHF.

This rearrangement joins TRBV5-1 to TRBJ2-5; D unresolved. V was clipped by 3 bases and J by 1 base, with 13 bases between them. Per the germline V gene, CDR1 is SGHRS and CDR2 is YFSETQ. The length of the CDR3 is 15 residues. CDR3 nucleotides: TGCGCCAGCAGCTCCCTCACCGGTACCCAAGAGACCCAGTACTTC. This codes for CASSSLTGTQETQYF.

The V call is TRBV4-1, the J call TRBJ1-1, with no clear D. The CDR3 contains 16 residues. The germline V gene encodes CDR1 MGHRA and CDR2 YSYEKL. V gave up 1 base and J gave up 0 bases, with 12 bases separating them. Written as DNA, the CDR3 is TGCGCCAGCAGCCAAGGGCTCTCGGGAATGAACACTGAAGCTTTCTTT. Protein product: CASSQGLSGMNTEAFF.

The CDR3 coding sequence is TGTGCCAGCAGAGAACGCACGAGCACCATATATTTT. Its translation: CASRERTSTIYF. The chain carries TRBV2 and TRBJ1-3; D unclear. There are 12 residues in the CDR3. Trimming pared 6 bases from V and 9 bases from J, leaving 12 bases between. Germline CDR1 SNHLY, CDR2 FYNNEI.

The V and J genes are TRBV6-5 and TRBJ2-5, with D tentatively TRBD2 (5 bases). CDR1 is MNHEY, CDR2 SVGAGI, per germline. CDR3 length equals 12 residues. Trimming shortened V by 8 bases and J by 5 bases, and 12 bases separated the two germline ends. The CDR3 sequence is CASHRGGETQYF. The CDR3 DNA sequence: TGTGCCAGCCATCGGGGTGGTGAGACCCAGTACTTC.

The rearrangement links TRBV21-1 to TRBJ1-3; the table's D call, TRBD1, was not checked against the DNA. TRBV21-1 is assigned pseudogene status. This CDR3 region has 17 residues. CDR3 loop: CASSKWSGGGSGNTIYF. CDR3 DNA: TGTGCCAGCAGCAAATGGTCAGGGGGTGGCTCTGGAAACACCATATATTTT.